The text below deals with one T cell receptor beta chain. One Seattle source followed patients from active infection through their disease course. The authors' processing: Reference gene primer amplification gave nucleated cell count estimates. Measured with immunoSEQ multiplex PCR; TCRdb has only the in-frame clones, and not every one. From that table come the V and J calls and clone size; the DNA was used to work out D and trimming. This sample carries about 360,000 clones, approximately 86% of them seen once, and the ten largest clones take just over 7%. This specimen comes from a study of blood T cell repertoires in COVID-19. Study-wide background: PBMCs, B-cell-depleted T cells, or T cells were the source of the cDNA or gDNA that made up the material.

The CDR3 extends over 19 amino acids. Germline V lookup: CDR1 LGHNA, CDR2 YNFKEQ. J was trimmed by 0 bases and V by 0 bases; bases with no gene match: 11. The clonotype was recovered from a woman aged 55-70 years with COVID-19, enrolled during active disease. Sample: peripheral blood. The chain couples TRBV4-2 to TRBJ1-5; 7 bases are a match to TRBD1. The CDR3 nucleotides read TGTGCCAGCAGCCAAGATTTTATCTCGGGGACAGCTAGCAATCAGCCCCAGCATTTT. It is translated as CASSQDFISGTASNQPQHF.